This T cell receptor (beta chain) originates from a study of cytomegalovirus exposure and HLA in healthy donors. A multiplex PCR was run with 60 Vbeta primers and 13 Jbeta primers. Some clones are missing from TCRdb's copy, which holds only in-frame ones; the method was immunoSEQ multiplex PCR. Of around 80,000 clones in the sample, 62% are singletons; the top ten hold 3.5% to 4.5%. Trimming took off 0 bases at V and 11 bases at J, with 8 bases between the two ends. The CDR3 has 12 residues. CDR1 is GTSNPN and CDR2 is SVGIG in the germline V gene (reference sequence). This chain connects TRBV30 to TRBJ1-6; D is ambiguous. The material sequenced was PBMCs. The receptor's source is a male donor in good health and CMV-seropositive. The CDR3 sequence is CAWSVRGPPLHF. The CDR3 nucleotides read TGTGCCTGGAGTGTACGGGGTCCACCCCTCCACTTT.